Presented here are 2 T cell receptor beta chains from one specimen sequenced in a study of cytomegalovirus exposure and HLA in healthy donors. Both 60 Vbeta primers and 13 Jbeta primers went into the PCR. Assay: immunoSEQ multiplex PCR; the TCRdb copy retains only in-frame clones and omits some. The sample includes 120,000 to 150,000 clones, 61% of them seen just once. The sequencing input was PBMCs. These receptors came from a male donor in good health and CMV-seronegative.

The chain carries TRBV27 and TRBJ2-1; D may be TRBD1 (6 bases). The CDR3 loop spans 11 amino acids. V shed 1 base and J shed 12 bases, with 7 bases lying between them. Germline CDR1 MNHEY, CDR2 SMNVEV (reference sequence). The CDR3 DNA reads TGTGCCAGCAGTTTATTGGACAGGCAGTTCTTC. Protein sequence: CASSLLDRQFF.

This chain links TRBV6-1 with TRBJ1-1; D unresolved. Germline V gene lookup returns CDR1 MNHNS and CDR2 SASEGT. Trimming took off 7 bases at V and 2 bases at J, with 11 bases between the two ends. This CDR3 is built from 13 residues. CDR3 in DNA: TGTGCCAGCATTATAACTTTCAACACTGAAGCTTTCTTT. Encoded protein: CASIITFNTEAFF.